This T cell receptor (beta chain) is from a study of T cell clones after liver transplantation. Study summary: Without induction therapy, subjects received standard immunosuppression until 12-24 months post-transplant. Study-wide results and limits: Rather than being deleted, graft donor-reactive T cells may have moved into the graft.

In regard to this clone: The antigen is undetermined.

Profiling relied on immunoSEQ multiplex PCR, and the TCRdb table lists in-frame clones only, not all of them. Of around 30,000 clones in the sample, 90% to 95% were seen once. Trimming left V 2 bases short and J 4 bases short, with 18 bases between. CDR1 and CDR2 (germline): SGHTA, FQGTGA. This CDR3 is built from 16 residues. The input for sequencing was CD8+ T cells from blood, taken 12 months after liver transplant. The sequence came from a human patient who received a liver transplant. A share of the T cells may be of graft donor origin. The rearrangement joins TRBV7-3 to TRBJ2-7; possible D gene TRBD1, 6 bases. The CDR3, as DNA: TGTGCCAGCAGCTTAGAGTTCGAAGGGGGATCGTACGAGCAGTACTTC. Translated: CASSLEFEGGSYEQYF.